This T cell receptor beta chain emerged from a study of shared clonotypes between healthy human individuals. V lost 8 bases, J lost 4 bases, and 9 bases lay in between. The CDR3 has 11 residues. Germline V gives CDR1 SNHLY, CDR2 FYNNEI. The repertoire was sequenced with immunoSEQ multiplex PCR; TCRdb's copy has only in-frame clones and lacks some. The sample shows approximately 740,000 clones, about 74% of them seen only once. Material: memory CD4+ T cells sorted from blood. The subset was: CD45RA-negative fraction. The receptor comes from a woman aged 25 to 39 in good health. This chain joins TRBV2 and TRBJ2-7; no firm D call. The CDR3 DNA is TGTGCCAGCGGTTGGATATACGAGCAGTACTTC. Encoded protein: CASGWIYEQYF.